This T cell receptor (beta chain) was retrieved from a study of vaccination and CD4 T cells after COVID-19. With the Oncomine TCR Beta short-read assay, DNA from cultured CD4+ T cells was sequenced. Each CDR3 protein gets one entry after TCRdb re-called the PCR reads with MiXCR. This table has about 11,000 distinct CDR3 sequences, roughly 31% appearing once. The CDR3 loop spans 14 amino acids. The trim removed 5 bases at V and 7 bases at J, leaving 9 bases unmatched. Per germline, CDR1 MNHEY and CDR2 SMNVEV (reference sequence). Sample treatment: roughly 11-day PBMC culture with coronavirus spike peptide pools or control peptides (ViraFEST assay). Antigen-specific T cell expansion with peptide pools preceded TCR sequencing in the ViraFEST approach. This clonotype was seen a handful of times. The antigen is unknown.

The genes are TRBV27 and TRBJ2-5, with 8 positions matching TRBD1. The TCR was taken from a human donor who had recovered from COVID-19. Sequenced: CD4+ T cells from blood, cultured in vitro. CDR3: CASSPGQGEGTQYF. For the CDR3, the DNA is TGTGCCAGCAGTCCCGGACAGGGAGAAGGGACCCAGTACTTC.